The next 17 T cell receptor beta chains were all read from a single sample in a study of T cell changes during pregnancy in multiple sclerosis (dated by TCRdb to between 2019 and 2020). The library was produced with the immunoSEQ multiplex PCR assay. TCRdb limited this immuneACCESS table to in-frame rearrangements with V and J called. A share of clones is missing; checked studies link under half to unresolved V genes, and the rest is unexplained. A total of 50,000 to 75,000 clones appear in this sample, 90% to 95% of them only once. About 2% of the sample is held by the ten biggest clonotypes. The material sequenced was peripheral blood, taken in the third trimester of pregnancy. These receptors were taken from a female donor in good health, enrolled as a control in a pregnancy study.

V is TRBV7-8 and J is TRBJ2-1; 10 positions agree with TRBD1. This CDR3 comprises 16 residues. Losses at the gene ends were 2 bases for V and 4 bases for J; bases not matched to a gene: 5. CDR1 and CDR2 from the germline V gene are SGHVS and FQNEAQ. The CDR3, as DNA: TGTGCCAGCAGCTTATCGGACAGGGGGTCGTACAATGAGCAGTTCTTC. Translating gives CASSLSDRGSYNEQFF.

This chain connects TRBV6-1 to TRBJ2-7; 13 nucleotides agree with TRBD2. This CDR3 contains 18 residues. V lost 1 base, J lost 0 bases, and 6 bases stayed unmatched. Per germline, CDR1 MNHNS and CDR2 SASEGT. The CDR3 region has the DNA TGTGCCAGCAGTGAAGGGACTAGCGGGAGAGGGGGCTCCTACGAGCAGTACTTC. Amino acid sequence: CASSEGTSGRGGSYEQYF.

This chain uses TRBV25-1 with TRBJ2-3; the D gene is possibly TRBD2 (7 bases). CDR3 length: 16 amino acids. V was trimmed by 3 bases and J by 5 bases, leaving 18 bases between them. From germline, CDR1 is MGHDK and CDR2 SYGVNS. CDR3 sequence: CASSDSSGEGVDTQYF. The CDR3 bases are TGTGCCAGCAGTGACTCATCGGGGGAGGGGGTAGATACGCAGTATTTT.

The chain employs TRBV6-1 and TRBJ2-1; 7 nucleotides line up with TRBD2. Trimming at V came to 10 bases and at J to 6 bases, leaving 9 bases not matched to a gene. The CDR3 is made up of 13 amino acids. Germline V gene data show CDR1 as MNHNS and CDR2 as SASEGT. CDR3 sequence (DNA): TGTGCCACTACTGGGCGGGAGTTCAATGAGCAGTTCTTC. Its translation: CATTGREFNEQFF.

V usage is TRBV27 and J usage is TRBJ2-1; 11 positions agree with TRBD1. The V segment lost 6 bases and the J segment 3 bases; nucleotides outside the gene matches: 4. This CDR3 contains 15 residues. Germline V CDR1 and CDR2: MNHEY, SMNVEV (reference sequence). CDR3 in amino acids: CASRSGTGGYNEQFF. In DNA form, the CDR3 reads TGTGCCAGCAGGAGCGGGACAGGGGGCTACAATGAGCAGTTCTTC.

V and J are TRBV19 and TRBJ1-5; 9 bases match TRBD1. The germline gives CDR1 LNHDA, CDR2 SQIVND (reference sequence). The junction had 9 bases not matched to a gene; V was cut back by 6 bases and J by 3 bases. The CDR3 contains 16 residues. CDR3 amino acids: CASSRSRDRDNQPQHF. In nucleotides, the CDR3 is TGTGCCAGTAGCCGGAGCAGGGACAGGGACAATCAGCCCCAGCATTTT.

The chain carries TRBV13 and TRBJ2-1; 10 nucleotides agree with TRBD1. Germline V CDR1 and CDR2: PRHDT, FYEKMQ (reference sequence). The length of the CDR3 is 15 residues. V dropped 3 bases and J dropped 4; count of bases not matched to a gene: 3. In nucleotides, the CDR3 is TGTGCCAGCAGCTTGACAGGGGGCCTATACAATGAGCAGTTCTTC. Its protein product is CASSLTGGLYNEQFF.

The rearrangement links TRBV5-1 to TRBJ1-5; TRBD1 agrees at 7 bases. This CDR3 is built from 17 residues. V lost 1 base to trimming and J lost 4 bases; unmatched junction nucleotides: 11. CDR1 SGHRS and CDR2 YFSETQ come from the germline V gene. The CDR3 DNA reads as TGCGCCAGCAGCTTGAAAGACAGGGTGGTGGTAAATCAGCCCCAGCATTTT. Residues: CASSLKDRVVVNQPQHF. Combining the CDR3 with reference TRBV5-1 and TRBJ1-5 gives the whole variable domain KAGVTQTPRYLIKTRGQQVTLSCSPISGHRSVSWYQQTPGQGLQFLFEYFSETQRNKGNFPGRFSGRQFSNSRSEMNVSTLELGDSALYLCASSLKDRVVVNQPQHFGDGTRLSIL.

The chain recombines TRBV5-4 with TRBJ1-2; D may be TRBD1 (6 bases). From germline, CDR1 is SGHNT and CDR2 YYREEE (reference sequence). The ends were cut back, 5 bases at V and 13 bases at J, with 18 bases in the middle. This CDR3 has 12 residues. The CDR3 sequence: CASRSSQGFFTF. The CDR3 DNA is TGTGCCAGCAGATCGTCACAGGGTTTCTTCACCTTC.

The chain recombines TRBV10-3 with TRBJ2-3; 8 bases agree with TRBD1. CDR1 is ENHRY and CDR2 is SYGVKD in the germline V gene. V was pared by 4 bases and J by 1 base, with 4 bases of the junction left unmatched. The CDR3 runs to 15 residues. The CDR3 loop reads CAISGQDRGTDTQYF. The CDR3 DNA follows: TGTGCCATCAGTGGGCAGGACAGGGGCACAGATACGCAGTATTTT.

The gene calls are TRBV6-5 and TRBJ1-1; TRBD1 is a possible D gene (5 bases). V gave up 3 bases and J gave up 1 base, with 9 bases separating them. Germline loops: CDR1 MNHEY, CDR2 SVGAGI. This CDR3 spans 14 amino acids. The CDR3 DNA reads TGTGCCAGCAGTTATGCCGGACAGAACACTGAAGCTTTCTTT. Amino acids: CASSYAGQNTEAFF.

The chain links TRBV9 to TRBJ1-5; 7 bases are shared with TRBD1. Germline CDR1 is SGDLS and CDR2 is YYNGEE. The trim removed 4 bases at V and 3 bases at J, leaving 7 bases unmatched. The CDR3 is made up of 15 amino acids. The DNA for the CDR3 is TGTGCCAGCAGCCCCCACAGGGGCGACAATCAGCCCCAGCATTTT. Translated: CASSPHRGDNQPQHF.

The CDR3 sequence is CASSSLVVRGIPQTDTEAFF. For the CDR3, the DNA is TGTGCCAGCAGTTCACTCGTCGTCCGAGGGATCCCCCAGACGGACACTGAAGCTTTCTTT. The V call is TRBV27, the J call TRBJ1-1; D is unclear. CDR3 size: 20 residues. With 4 bases removed from V and 3 bases from J, the gap between germline ends came to 30 bases. Germline lookup yields CDR1 MNHEY and CDR2 SMNVEV (reference sequence).

CDR3 nucleotide sequence: TGTGCCACCAGCAGAGAGGGACTCATATACGAGCAGTACTTC. This gives the protein CATSREGLIYEQYF. The rearrangement links TRBV15 to TRBJ2-7; weak D call: TRBD2 (6 bases). V was pared by 0 bases and J by 4 bases, with 10 bases between. Germline values: CDR1 LNHNV, CDR2 YYDKDF (reference sequence). The CDR3 consists of 14 residues.

The chain combines TRBV7-9 with TRBJ1-5; D perhaps matches TRBD1 (6 bases). The CDR3 length is 13 residues. Trimming removed 2 bases from V and 4 bases from J, with 6 bases in between. Germline-derived CDR1 and CDR2 are SEHNR and FQNEAQ (reference sequence). The CDR3 nucleotides read TGTGCCAGCAGCTTAAGGGGGAATCAGCCCCAGCATTTT. This gives the protein CASSLRGNQPQHF.

V usage is TRBV13 and J usage is TRBJ2-7, with 10 bases aligning to TRBD2. Trimming at V came to 3 bases and at J to 6 bases, leaving 11 bases not matched to a gene. The CDR3 has 16 residues. Germline CDR1 and CDR2: PRHDT and FYEKMQ (reference sequence). The chain's CDR3 is CASSFEGSGGASEQYF. DNA of the CDR3: TGTGCCAGCAGCTTCGAGGGGAGCGGGGGGGCGAGCGAGCAGTACTTC. Drawing the rest from reference TRBV13 and TRBJ2-7, the complete variable domain is AAGVIQSPRHLIKEKRETATLKCYPIPRHDTVYWYQQGPGQDPQFLISFYEKMQSDKGSIPDRFSAQQFSDYHSELNMSSLELGDSALYFCASSFEGSGGASEQYFGPGTRLTVT.

This chain uses TRBV5-6 with TRBJ2-3; no reliable D call. Germline V lookup: CDR1 SGHDT, CDR2 YYEEEE. With 3 bases removed from V and 0 bases from J, the gap between germline ends came to 2 bases. This CDR3 comprises 12 residues. The DNA for the CDR3 is TGTGCCAGCAGCTCTAGCACAGATACGCAGTATTTT. Its protein is CASSSSTDTQYF. The whole variable domain, filled in from reference TRBV5-6 and TRBJ2-3, reads DAGVTQSPTHLIKTRGQQVTLRCSPKSGHDTVSWYQQALGQGPQFIFQYYEEEERQRGNFPDRFSGHQFPNYSSELNVNALLLGDSALYLCASSSSTDTQYFGPGTRLTVL.